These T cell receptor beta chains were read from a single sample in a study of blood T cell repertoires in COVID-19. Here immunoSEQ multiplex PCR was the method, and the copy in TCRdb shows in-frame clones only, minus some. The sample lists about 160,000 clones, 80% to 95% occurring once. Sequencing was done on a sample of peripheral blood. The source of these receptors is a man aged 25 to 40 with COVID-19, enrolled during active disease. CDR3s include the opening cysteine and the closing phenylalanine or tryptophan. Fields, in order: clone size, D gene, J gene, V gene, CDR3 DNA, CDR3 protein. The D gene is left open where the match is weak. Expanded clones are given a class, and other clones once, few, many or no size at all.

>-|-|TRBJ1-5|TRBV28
TGTGCCAGCAGTTTTGACAGGAGCCCCTATAGCAATCAGCCCCAGCATTTT
CASSFDRSPYSNQPQHF
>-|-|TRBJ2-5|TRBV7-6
TGTGCCAGCAGCTTTAACCCCGGGGGGCAGGAGACCCAGTACTTC
CASSFNPGGQETQYF
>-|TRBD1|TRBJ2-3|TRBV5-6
TGTGCCAGCAGCCCGACCCCGACAGGGGTCACAACAGATACGCAGTATTTT
CASSPTPTGVTTDTQYF
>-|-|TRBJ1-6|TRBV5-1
TGCGCCAGCAGCTTGGCCGAGGGTTCACCCCTCCACTTT
CASSLAEGSPLHF
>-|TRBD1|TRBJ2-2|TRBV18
TGTGCCAGCTCGCCTCCGGGACAGGGTGTCGGGGAGCTGTTTTTT
CASSPPGQGVGELFF
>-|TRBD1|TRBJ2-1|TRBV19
TGTGCCAGTCGGACAGGGGGAAATGAGCAGTTCTTC
CASRTGGNEQFF
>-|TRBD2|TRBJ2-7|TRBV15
TGTGCCACCTCCTCTAGCGGGGTCTCCTACGAGCAGTACTTC
CATSSSGVSYEQYF
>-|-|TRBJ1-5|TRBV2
TGTGCCAGCAGTGGGGACTCTAATCAGCCCCAGCATTTT
CASSGDSNQPQHF
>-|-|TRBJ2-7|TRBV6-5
TGTGCCATCGCGATTGACGGGATGGGCGAGCAGTACTTC
CAIAIDGMGEQYF
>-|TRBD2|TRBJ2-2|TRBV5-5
TGTGCCAGCAGCTTTCTAGCGGCGAACACCGGGGAGCTGTTTTTT
CASSFLAANTGELFF
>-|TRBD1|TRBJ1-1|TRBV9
TGTGCCAGCAGCTTCACAGGGGTGAACACTGAAGCTTTCTTT
CASSFTGVNTEAFF
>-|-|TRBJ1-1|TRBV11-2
TGTGCCAGCAGCCCCCCATTTTTGTCAGGGAACACTGAAGCTTTCTTT
CASSPPFLSGNTEAFF
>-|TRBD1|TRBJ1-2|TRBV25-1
TGTGCCAGCCGGACAGGGATAGGCTACACCTTC
CASRTGIGYTF
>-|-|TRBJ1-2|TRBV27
TGTGCCAGCAGTTCCGACAGAGACTATGGCTACACCTTC
CASSSDRDYGYTF
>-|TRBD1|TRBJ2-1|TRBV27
TGTGCCAGCAGTCCCCGGGACAGCGCAAACAATGAGCAGTTCTTC
CASSPRDSANNEQFF
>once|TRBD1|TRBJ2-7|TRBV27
TGTGCCAGCAGTCTTCGGACAGGGGCCTACGAGCAGTACTTC
CASSLRTGAYEQYF
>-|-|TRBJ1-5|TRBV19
TGTGCCAGTAGTATCACCCGGCCAGGGCGGTTACAGCCCCAGCATTTT
CASSITRPGRLQPQHF
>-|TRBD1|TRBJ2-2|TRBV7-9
TGTGCCAGCAGCTCATACAAAACGACAGGGGGCTTTTACACCGGGGAGCTGTTTTTT
CASSSYKTTGGFYTGELFF
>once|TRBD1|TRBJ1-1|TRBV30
TGTGCCTGGAGTTACAGGGGGACTGAAGCTTTCTTT
CAWSYRGTEAFF
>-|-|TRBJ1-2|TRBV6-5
TGTGCCAGCAGCTTTCCAGGGGTTAACTATGGCTACACCTTC
CASSFPGVNYGYTF
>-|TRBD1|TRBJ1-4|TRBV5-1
TGCGCCAGCAGCTTCGAACAGGGGACTGAAAAACTGTTTTTT
CASSFEQGTEKLFF
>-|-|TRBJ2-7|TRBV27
TGTGCCAGCAGCCGAAGCGGAGCGGAAATAACCTACGAGCAGTACTTC
CASSRSGAEITYEQYF
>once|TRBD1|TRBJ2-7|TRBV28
TGTGCCAGCAGTTCGGGACAGGGATATAAGCAGTACTTC
CASSSGQGYKQYF
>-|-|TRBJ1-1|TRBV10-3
TGTGCCATCAACCCCTCGGGGAAGAACACTGAAGCTTTCTTT
CAINPSGKNTEAFF
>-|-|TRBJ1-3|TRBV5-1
TGCGCCAGCAGACAGTACTCTGGAAACACCATATATTTT
CASRQYSGNTIYF
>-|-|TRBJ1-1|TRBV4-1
TGCGCCAGCAGCCAAGACCCCCGGGGTAGGAACACTGAAGCTTTCTTT
CASSQDPRGRNTEAFF
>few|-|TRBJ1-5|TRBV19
TGTGCCAGTAGTATAAGCCCTACTGGCAATCAGCCCCAGCATTTT
CASSISPTGNQPQHF